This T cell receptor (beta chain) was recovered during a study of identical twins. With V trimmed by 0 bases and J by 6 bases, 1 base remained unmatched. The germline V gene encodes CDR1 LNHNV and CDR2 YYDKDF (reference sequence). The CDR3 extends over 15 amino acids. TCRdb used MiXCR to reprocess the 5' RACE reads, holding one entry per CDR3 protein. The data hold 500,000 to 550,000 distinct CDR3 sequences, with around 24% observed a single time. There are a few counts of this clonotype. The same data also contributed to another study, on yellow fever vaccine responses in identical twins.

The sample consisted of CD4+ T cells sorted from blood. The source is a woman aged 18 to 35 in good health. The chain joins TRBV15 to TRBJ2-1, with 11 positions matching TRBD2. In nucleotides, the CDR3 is TGTGCCACCAGCAGAGAGGGACTAGCGGCCAATGAGCAGTTCTTC. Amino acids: CATSREGLAANEQFF.